Each of the 18 T cell receptor beta chains below was sequenced from the same sample in a study of blood T cells in healthy people across ages. Then a second PCR, running roughly 7 to 11 cycles, was carried out with a sample-barcoded 5' primer and a J-beta primer mix. From the 5' RACE reads, TCRdb called clonotypes with MiXCR, one entry per CDR3 protein. In the table there are nearly 1 million distinct CDR3 sequences, roughly half of which are singletons. The sample consisted of blood. The receptors originated from a woman aged 55 to 70 in good health.

This clonotype showed up just a few times. The chain recombines TRBV27 with TRBJ2-5; D ambiguous. V was pared by 5 bases and J by 6 bases, with 13 bases between. The CDR3 totals 13 residues. Germline CDR1 reads MNHEY; CDR2 reads SMNVEV (reference sequence). In DNA, the CDR3 is TGTGCCAGCAGTCCGGCCAAGGTTCAGACCCAGTACTTC. Protein: CASSPAKVQTQYF.

V gene TRBV20-1 combines with J gene TRBJ2-5; 7 bases agree with TRBD1. Per the germline V gene, CDR1 is DFQATT and CDR2 is SNEGSKA (reference sequence). The CDR3 is 15 residues long. With 6 bases clipped from V and 5 bases from J, the junction kept 15 bases outside the gene matches. The CDR3: CSARKKDRRAETQYF. Written as DNA, the CDR3 is TGCAGTGCCCGAAAGAAGGACAGGCGGGCTGAGACCCAGTACTTC.

This clonotype has more than one count but fewer than ten. The DNA for the CDR3 is TGTGCCAGCAGTGTGAACAGGGTTTACGAGCAGTACTTC. It translates to CASSVNRVYEQYF. The chain joins TRBV12-3 or TRBV12-4 to TRBJ2-7; D may be TRBD1 (6 bases). The CDR3 length is 13 residues. The V gene lost 5 bases and the J gene lost 4 bases, with 12 bases spanning the gap.

V is TRBV6-5 and J is TRBJ1-3; D is ambiguous. Germline V gene sequence: CDR1 MNHEY, CDR2 SVGAGI. The CDR3 totals 15 residues. V was clipped by 0 bases and J by 0 bases, with 6 bases between them. The CDR3 region has the DNA TGTGCCAGCAGTTACTCGCACAACTCTGGAAACACCATATATTTT. Protein: CASSYSHNSGNTIYF.

This clonotype occurred a few times. V is TRBV28 and J is TRBJ2-7; 12 bases line up with TRBD2. Trimming at V came to 9 bases and at J to 1 base, leaving 4 bases not matched to a gene. The CDR3 is made up of 14 amino acids. CDR1 MDHEN and CDR2 SYDVKM come from the germline V gene. CDR3 coding DNA: TGTGCCAGTTTAGGACTAGCGGGATCCTACGAGCAGTACTTC. Its protein is CASLGLAGSYEQYF.

The J gene is TRBJ2-3, the V gene TRBV2, with 14 bases aligning to TRBD2. Germline loops: CDR1 SNHLY, CDR2 FYNNEI. J gave up 5 bases and V 3 bases, and 4 bases lay outside the gene matches. The CDR3 is made up of 16 amino acids. In nucleotides, the CDR3 is TGTGCCAGCAGTGAGGGACTAGCGGGAGTGGGAGATACGCAGTATTTT. This encodes CASSEGLAGVGDTQYF.

This clonotype was picked up a small number of times. The chain links TRBV20-1 to TRBJ1-6; 7 nucleotides align to TRBD1. The V gene's germline CDR1 is DFQATT and CDR2 SNEGSKA (reference sequence). The J segment lost 9 bases and the V segment lost 6 bases, leaving 8 bases of the junction unmatched. CDR3 length: 13 residues. CDR3 region: CSAKTGEGSPLHF. CDR3 coding DNA: TGCAGTGCAAAAACAGGGGAAGGTTCACCCCTCCACTTT.

This chain connects TRBV6-2 or TRBV6-3 to TRBJ2-6; D remains unclear. V gave up 8 bases and J gave up 0 bases, with 8 bases separating them. Germline V gene sequence: CDR1 MNHEY, CDR2 SVGEGT. The CDR3 is made up of 14 amino acids. CDR3 sequence: CASDRHSGANVLTF. The DNA of the CDR3 is TGTGCCAGCGATCGACACTCTGGGGCCAACGTCCTGACTTTC.

The V gene is TRBV27, the J gene TRBJ2-4; D is perhaps TRBD2 (6 bases). The J call may be incorrect, as the DNA end agrees better with TRBJ2-7. CDR3 size: 13 residues. Germline CDR1 is MNHEY and CDR2 is SMNVEV (reference sequence). The CDR3: CASSWGVTYEQYF. The CDR3 bases are TGTGCCAGCAGTTGGGGGGTTACCTACGAGCAGTACTTC.

CDR3 region: CASRYRDRGTYEQYF. The CDR3 nucleotides read TGCGCCAGCAGATACCGGGACAGGGGGACCTACGAGCAGTACTTC. The gene calls are TRBV4-1 and TRBJ2-7; 11 positions agree with TRBD1. Per the germline V gene, CDR1 is MGHRA and CDR2 is YSYEKL. The CDR3 length is 15 residues. Trimming cost V 6 bases and J 2 bases; bases outside gene matches: 6.

The rearrangement joins TRBV3-1 to TRBJ2-5, with 8 bases identical to TRBD2. CDR3 size: 15 residues. J was trimmed by 4 bases and V by 2 bases; bases with no gene match: 6. The germline V gene has CDR1 LGHDT and CDR2 YNNKEL (reference sequence). CDR3 loop: CASSQTLAERETQYF. The CDR3 coding sequence is TGTGCCAGCAGCCAAACACTAGCGGAAAGAGAGACCCAGTACTTC.

The chain employs TRBV28 and TRBJ2-5; TRBD2 matches at 10 bases. The J call may be faulty, since TRBJ2-7 better matches the DNA end. The germline V gene encodes CDR1 MDHEN and CDR2 SYDVKM. CDR3 length: 14 amino acids. CDR3 region: CASSSAGGPGEQYF. CDR3 nucleotides: TGTGCCAGCAGTTCAGCGGGAGGGCCGGGCGAGCAGTACTTC.

This clonotype occurred a few times. The chain uses TRBV3-1 and TRBJ2-3; D is unresolved. The CDR3 loop spans 13 amino acids. Germline V gene data show CDR1 as LGHDT and CDR2 as YNNKEL (reference sequence). The germline V and J ends were trimmed by 3 bases and 3 bases, with 7 bases remaining between them. DNA of the CDR3: TGTGCCAGCAGCCAGGGTTGGACAGATACGCAGTATTTT. As protein: CASSQGWTDTQYF.

The gene calls are TRBV29-1 and TRBJ2-1; 7 bases map to TRBD2. Unmatched junction bases numbered 10, after V lost 7 bases and J lost 7 bases. CDR1 and CDR2 (germline): SQVTM, ANQGSEA. This CDR3 spans 13 amino acids. CDR3 sequence (DNA): TGCAGCGCTTCAGCCTGGACTAGGAATGAGCAGTTCTTC. Its protein is CSASAWTRNEQFF.

The V gene is TRBV15, the J gene TRBJ2-1, with a possible D match to TRBD2 (6 bases). The CDR3 spans 15 residues. Deletions cut 0 bases from V and 8 bases from J, with 14 bases between. Germline V gives CDR1 LNHNV, CDR2 YYDKDF (reference sequence). The CDR3 loop reads CATSRDSTSLDEQFF. CDR3 DNA sequence: TGTGCCACCAGCAGAGATAGTACTAGCCTGGATGAGCAGTTCTTC. The full variable domain, with the rest looked up from reference TRBV15 and TRBJ2-1, is DAMVIQNPRYQVTQFGKPVTLSCSQTLNHNVMYWYQQKSSQAPKLLFHYYDKDFNNEADTPDNFQSRRPNTSFCFLDIRSPGLGDTAMYLCATSRDSTSLDEQFFGPGTRLTVL.

The chain combines TRBV10-3 with TRBJ2-1, with 12 bases identical to TRBD2. The germline V gene encodes CDR1 ENHRY and CDR2 SYGVKD. The CDR3 sequence is 16 residues long. V shed 2 bases and J 8 bases; nucleotides not matched to a gene: 7. The CDR3 reads CAISERLAGENYEQFF. The CDR3 DNA reads as TGTGCCATCAGTGAGAGACTAGCGGGAGAAAACTATGAGCAGTTCTTC.

The genes are TRBV4-2 and TRBJ2-1; TRBD1 matches at 9 bases. Germline-derived CDR1 and CDR2 are LGHNA and YNFKEQ. This CDR3 is built from 16 residues. Unmatched junction bases numbered 8, after V lost 3 bases and J lost 5 bases. The DNA for the CDR3 is TGTGCCAGCAGCCATCCCGAGGACAGGGGCAACAATGAGCAGTTCTTC. This codes for CASSHPEDRGNNEQFF.

The gene calls are TRBV28 and TRBJ1-2, with D perhaps TRBD1 (5 bases). The germline V gene encodes CDR1 MDHEN and CDR2 SYDVKM. This CDR3 has 17 residues. V gave up 6 bases and J gave up 0 bases, with 20 bases separating them. The CDR3 loop reads CASRRPWSGTANYGYTF. In nucleotides, the CDR3 is TGTGCCAGCAGACGACCGTGGAGTGGGACGGCTAACTATGGCTACACCTTC.